These 7 T cell receptor beta chains came from one sample sequenced in a study of cytomegalovirus exposure and HLA in healthy donors. PCR amplification relied on 60 Vbeta primers (plus 13 Jbeta primers). Clones were sequenced by immunoSEQ multiplex PCR, and TCRdb holds only the in-frame ones, with some missing. This table has 210,000 or so clones, 70% to 80% appearing once. Sequencing was carried out using PBMCs. These receptor sequences come from a man between 35 and 55 years old in good health and CMV-seronegative.

The gene calls are TRBV5-6 and TRBJ2-7; 13 bases match TRBD2. J was trimmed by 0 bases and V by 4 bases; bases with no gene match: 10. The CDR3 covers 18 residues. Germline CDR1 SGHDT, CDR2 YYEEEE. The CDR3 coding sequence is TGTGCCAGCAGCGGGTCCGGGACTAGCGGGAAGATCTCCTACGAGCAGTACTTC. Translating it yields CASSGSGTSGKISYEQYF.

This clone was counted only a few times. This chain connects TRBV5-1 to TRBJ1-1, with 8 bases that match TRBD1. The V segment lost 4 bases and the J segment 6 bases; nucleotides outside the gene matches: 8. The CDR3 runs to 14 residues. Per the germline V gene, CDR1 is SGHRS and CDR2 is YFSETQ. The CDR3 DNA reads TGCGCCAGCAGCCCACATGGACAGGGACCTGAAGCTTTCTTT. It specifies CASSPHGQGPEAFF.

The chain combines TRBV7-3 with TRBJ2-7; 9 bases are shared with TRBD1. After removal of 3 bases from V and 4 bases from J, the junction contained 4 bases not matched to a gene. The germline V gene has CDR1 SGHTA and CDR2 FQGTGA. The CDR3 covers 14 residues. As DNA, the CDR3 is TGTGCCAGCAGCTTGGGGACAGGGACTTACGAGCAGTACTTC. This encodes CASSLGTGTYEQYF.

The rearrangement uses TRBV5-6 and TRBJ2-1, with no clear D. CDR1 and CDR2 (germline): SGHDT, YYEEEE. V dropped 3 bases and J dropped 7 bases, with 8 bases sitting between them. This CDR3 has 12 amino acids. Here the CDR3 reads CASSSVGNEQFF. CDR3 bases: TGTGCCAGCAGCTCCGTCGGGAATGAGCAGTTCTTC.

CDR3 region: CASRPGLVDIGETQYF. CDR3 sequence (DNA): TGTGCCAGCAGGCCGGGACTAGTTGATATCGGAGAGACCCAGTACTTC. The V and J genes are TRBV7-6 and TRBJ2-5; TRBD2 agrees at 8 bases. Looked up from germline, CDR1 is SGHVS and CDR2 is FNYEAQ. This CDR3 region has 16 residues. The J segment lost 4 bases and the V segment lost 6 bases, leaving 13 bases of the junction unmatched.

The chain carries TRBV5-4 and TRBJ2-1, with 10 bases identical to TRBD1. In germline, CDR1 is SGHNT, CDR2 YYREEE (reference sequence). The J segment lost 6 bases and the V segment lost 4 bases, leaving 7 bases of the junction unmatched. The CDR3 sequence is 15 residues long. Here the CDR3 DNA reads TGTGCCAGCAGCGCAGGGACAGGGGTCTTCAATGAGCAGTTCTTC. This gives the protein CASSAGTGVFNEQFF.

The CDR3 DNA is TGTGCCAGCAGTACCCCTAGCGGGGGGGTACACAATGAGCAGTTCTTC. Translated: CASSTPSGGVHNEQFF. The V and J genes are TRBV25-1 and TRBJ2-1, with TRBD2 identical over 12 bases. The CDR3 extends over 16 amino acids. Germline CDR1 reads MGHDK; CDR2 reads SYGVNS. V lost 5 bases and J lost 5; bases outside the gene matches: 7. The full variable domain, in which reference TRBV25-1 and TRBJ2-1 provide the parts outside the CDR3, is EADIYQTPRYLVIGTGKKITLECSQTMGHDKMYWYQQDPGMELHLIHYSYGVNSTEKGDLSSESTVSRIRTEHFPLTLESARPSHTSQYLCASSTPSGGVHNEQFFGPGTRLTVL.